The 28 T cell receptor beta chains below were found in one sample sequenced in a study of chemoradiotherapy in HPV16-positive cancers. TCRdb's table, derived via immunoSEQ multiplex PCR, lists solely in-frame clones and lacks some. Seen here are over 10,000 clones, roughly 84% observed once, and the top ten hold more than 5%. The sample was blood, taken from a patient who underwent chemoradiotherapy. The receptors come from a human donor with HPV-associated anogenital cancer.

The chain links TRBV21-1 to TRBJ1-5. TRBV21-1 is a documented pseudogene. The CDR3 spans 16 residues. Here the CDR3 DNA reads TGTGCCAGCAGCAAAGGTGGCAGGAGAAAAAATCAGCCCCAGCATTTT. Translated: CASSKGGRRKNQPQHF.

The rearrangement links TRBV7-2 to TRBJ2-3, with 7 bases lining up with TRBD2. Per the germline V gene, CDR1 is SGHTA and CDR2 is FQGNSA. Germline trimming cut 5 bases from V and 2 bases from J; bases unmatched to any gene: 7. CDR3 size: 15 residues. The CDR3 coding sequence is TGTGCCAGCAGCAACCCCGGGGGGACCACAGATACGCAGTATTTT. It encodes CASSNPGGTTDTQYF.

This clone has only one observation. V is TRBV30 and J is TRBJ2-3; unclear D gene. Germline CDR1 and CDR2: GTSNPN and SVGIG (reference sequence). Trimming removed 2 bases from V and 6 bases from J, with 12 bases in between. This CDR3 comprises 13 residues. The CDR3 region has the DNA TGTGCCTGGAGTCGTAAGGCCCCCGATACGCAGTATTTT. Protein: CAWSRKAPDTQYF.

The chain carries TRBV10-3 and TRBJ1-1, with a weak D call TRBD1 (5 bases). Germline CDR1 reads ENHRY; CDR2 reads SYGVKD. V was shortened by 4 bases and J by 1 base, with 13 bases between the two germline ends. This CDR3 is built from 15 residues. CDR3 protein: CAISGGKGENTEAFF. For the CDR3, the DNA is TGTGCCATCAGTGGCGGGAAAGGGGAGAACACTGAAGCTTTCTTT.

The gene calls are TRBV2 and TRBJ2-3; a possible D gene is TRBD2 (5 bases). The V gene lost 2 bases and the J gene lost 4 bases, with 16 bases spanning the gap. The CDR3 is 16 amino acids. CDR1 and CDR2 from the germline V gene are SNHLY and FYNNEI. CDR3 residues: CASSESLRLAPDTQYF. CDR3 nucleotides: TGTGCCAGCAGTGAAAGCTTAAGGCTAGCCCCAGATACGCAGTATTTT.

This clone was detected a few times. The chain carries TRBV9 and TRBJ1-4, with 7 positions matching TRBD1. After removal of 4 bases from V and 0 bases from J, the junction contained 3 bases not matched to a gene. Germline V CDR1 and CDR2: SGDLS, YYNGEE. There are 15 residues in the CDR3. CDR3 in amino acids: CASSTGTATNEKLFF. For the CDR3, the DNA is TGTGCCAGCAGCACCGGGACAGCAACTAATGAAAAACTGTTTTTT.

The CDR3 loop is CSVEVRQSTFDEQYF. In DNA, the CDR3 is TGCAGCGTTGAAGTAAGACAGAGCACCTTTGACGAGCAGTACTTC. The chain couples TRBV29-1 to TRBJ2-7, with D tentatively TRBD1 (5 bases). Germline V lookup: CDR1 SQVTM, CDR2 ANQGSEA. This CDR3 is built from 15 residues. The germline V and J ends were trimmed by 1 base and 5 bases, with 18 bases remaining between them.

This clone was observed once. Written as DNA, the CDR3 is TGTGCCAGCAGTGTCGGACTCCTCCAGGGAGAGACCCAGTACTTC. Translated: CASSVGLLQGETQYF. The rearrangement joins TRBV2 to TRBJ2-5, with D perhaps TRBD1 or TRBD2 (5 bases each). Per the germline V gene, CDR1 is SNHLY and CDR2 is FYNNEI. The CDR3 is made up of 15 amino acids. V lost 4 bases and J lost 4, with 16 bases in between.

The genes are TRBV4-1 and TRBJ2-4; D remains unclear. This CDR3 is 14 amino acids long. Germline V gene data show CDR1 as MGHRA and CDR2 as YSYEKL. Trimming shortened V by 1 base and J by 6 bases, and 10 bases separated the two germline ends. The CDR3 nucleotides are TGCGCCAGCAGCCAAGGAGGCTTGGGAAACATTCAGTACTTC. Residues: CASSQGGLGNIQYF.

This clone was counted only a few times. V and J are TRBV7-9 and TRBJ1-4, with 7 bases matching TRBD1. This CDR3 has 15 residues. Germline lookup yields CDR1 SEHNR and CDR2 FQNEAQ (reference sequence). V shed 4 bases and J 10 bases; nucleotides not matched to a gene: 12. Here the CDR3 DNA reads TGTGCCAGCAGCTCAAACCGGGACAGAGCCCGAAAACTGTTTTTT. This translates into CASSSNRDRARKLFF. The full variable domain, its missing parts supplied by reference TRBV7-9 and TRBJ1-4, is DTGVSQNPRHKITKRGQNVTFRCDPISEHNRLYWYRQTLGQGPEFLTYFQNEAQLEKSRLLSDRFSAERPKGSFSTLEIQRTEQGDSAMYLCASSSNRDRARKLFFGSGTQLSVL.

J is TRBJ2-7 and V is TRBV10-1; D is tentatively TRBD1 or TRBD2 (6 bases each). Deletions cut 2 bases from V and 5 bases from J, with 10 bases between. The CDR3 runs to 13 residues. Germline CDR1 reads WNHNN; CDR2 reads SYGVQD (reference sequence). CDR3 in DNA: TGCGCCAGCAGTGAGACAGGGAGGAACGAGCAGTACTTC. Translation: CASSETGRNEQYF.

The V and J genes are TRBV7-2 and TRBJ2-1; TRBD1 matches 7 bases. Germline lookup yields CDR1 SGHTA and CDR2 FQGNSA. The CDR3 runs to 15 residues. V was clipped by 5 bases and J by 0 bases; unmatched bases: 4. The CDR3 region has the DNA TGTGCCAGCAGCCCCCGGGACAGCTCCTACAATGAGCAGTTCTTC. Translating it yields CASSPRDSSYNEQFF.

This clone was seen just once. The V gene is TRBV7-2, the J gene TRBJ2-2; 8 nucleotides match TRBD1. CDR1 and CDR2 from the germline V gene are SGHTA and FQGNSA. The V gene end was trimmed by 9 bases and the J gene end by 4 bases; junction bases not matched to a gene: 7. This CDR3 region has 14 residues. CDR3 DNA sequence: TGTGCCAGTAAAAAAACAGGGGGCACCGGGGAGCTGTTTTTT. Translating it yields CASKKTGGTGELFF.

The V and J genes are TRBV2 and TRBJ2-2; 10 positions match TRBD2. Germline V gene lookup returns CDR1 SNHLY and CDR2 FYNNEI. The CDR3 runs 15 residues. V was clipped by 7 bases and J by 2 bases; unmatched bases: 4. CDR3 DNA sequence: TGTGCCAGCAACCTAGCGGGGGCCAACACCGGGGAGCTGTTTTTT. Translated, it gives CASNLAGANTGELFF.

V usage is TRBV2 and J usage is TRBJ1-2; D remains ambiguous. The CDR3 is 14 residues long. The germline V gene encodes CDR1 SNHLY and CDR2 FYNNEI. V lost 7 bases and J 4 bases, leaving 16 bases between the germline ends. This CDR3 is CASIPIVTSYGYTF. In DNA, the CDR3 is TGTGCCAGCATTCCGATAGTTACAAGCTATGGCTACACCTTC.

V gene TRBV5-1 combines with J gene TRBJ2-1, with D possibly being TRBD2 (7 bases). This CDR3 is built from 16 residues. Germline values: CDR1 SGHRS, CDR2 YFSETQ. V was shortened by 1 base and J by 6 bases, with 17 bases between the two germline ends. The CDR3 DNA is TGCGCCAGCAGCTTGACTAGCGTCCGGGGGGCCAATGAGCAGTTCTTC. Translated, it gives CASSLTSVRGANEQFF.

The chain links TRBV30 to TRBJ1-2; D might be TRBD1 (6 bases). Germline CDR1 is GTSNPN and CDR2 is SVGIG (reference sequence). V was trimmed by 5 bases and J by 5 bases, leaving 18 bases between them. The CDR3 covers 14 residues. The CDR3 region is CAWERSGRGYGYTF. CDR3 nucleotides: TGTGCCTGGGAGCGATCGGGTAGGGGGTATGGCTACACCTTC.

The V and J genes are TRBV13 and TRBJ2-7; 10 bases are a match to TRBD1. CDR1 and CDR2 (germline): PRHDT, FYEKMQ (reference sequence). V was clipped by 5 bases and J by 3 bases; unmatched bases: 7. This CDR3 comprises 15 residues. The CDR3 here is CASSPRDRGVYEQYF. For the CDR3, the DNA is TGTGCCAGCAGCCCCCGGGACAGGGGTGTCTACGAGCAGTACTTC.

This rearrangement joins TRBV2 to TRBJ2-5; D possibly corresponds to TRBD2 (6 bases). This CDR3 spans 10 amino acids. The V gene's germline CDR1 is SNHLY and CDR2 FYNNEI. V was pared by 6 bases and J by 13 bases, with 12 bases between. CDR3 sequence: CASSSRDLYF. For the CDR3, the DNA is TGTGCCAGCAGCAGCCGGGACTTGTACTTC.

The chain joins TRBV15 to TRBJ2-3, with D possibly being TRBD1 (6 bases). Trimming pared 2 bases from V and 2 bases from J, leaving 17 bases between. CDR1 and CDR2 (germline): LNHNV, YYDKDF (reference sequence). The CDR3 spans 17 residues. CDR3 region: CATSRPGHQTSTDTQYF. The CDR3 nucleotides read TGTGCCACCAGCAGACCGGGACACCAAACGTCCACAGATACGCAGTATTTT.

The chain is built from TRBV2 and TRBJ2-5; 11 bases agree with TRBD2. V gave up 8 bases and J gave up 4 bases; unmatched junction bases: 6. The CDR3 covers 14 residues. Looked up from germline, CDR1 is SNHLY and CDR2 is FYNNEI. CDR3 sequence: CASQEGLAGETQYF. The CDR3 DNA follows: TGTGCCAGCCAGGAAGGACTAGCGGGAGAGACCCAGTACTTC.

This sequence joins TRBV27 and TRBJ1-1, with 9 bases fitting TRBD1. CDR3 length equals 14 residues. V shed 7 bases, J shed 4 bases, and the junction held 7 bases outside the gene matches. Per the germline V gene, CDR1 is MNHEY and CDR2 is SMNVEV (reference sequence). CDR3 region: CASIGTGYRTEAFF. CDR3 DNA: TGTGCCAGCATCGGGACAGGGTATCGCACTGAAGCTTTCTTT.

Only a few counts were recorded for this clone. The chain combines TRBV10-3 with TRBJ2-1; D is uncertain. V was shortened by 0 bases and J by 5 bases, with 11 bases between the two germline ends. The CDR3 length is 15 residues. Germline V gene sequence: CDR1 ENHRY, CDR2 SYGVKD. This CDR3 is CAISESRTQDNEQFF. The CDR3 DNA sequence: TGTGCCATCAGTGAGTCGAGGACCCAGGACAATGAGCAGTTCTTC.

The chain links TRBV7-9 to TRBJ2-3; 8 nucleotides line up with TRBD2. The CDR3 is 13 amino acids. Trimming removed 7 bases from V and 4 bases from J; junction bases left unmatched: 4. CDR1 SEHNR and CDR2 FQNEAQ come from the germline V gene (reference sequence). The DNA for the CDR3 is TGTGCCAGCACTCCCGGGGGGGCAGATACGCAGTATTTT. Protein product: CASTPGGADTQYF.

The chain uses TRBV7-3 and TRBJ2-1; D is perhaps TRBD1 (5 bases). Trimming removed 4 bases at V and 0 bases at J, with 10 bases between. Germline V gene sequence: CDR1 SGHTA, CDR2 FQGTGA. The CDR3 consists of 15 residues. The CDR3 DNA reads TGTGCCAGCAGCTCTGACAGCAGCTCCTACAATGAGCAGTTCTTC. As protein: CASSSDSSSYNEQFF.

Written as DNA, the CDR3 is TGTGCCAGCAGCTTAGAAAGACAAACCGGGGAGCTGTTTTTT. Translating it yields CASSLERQTGELFF. The chain carries TRBV11-2 and TRBJ2-2; D is unresolved. CDR1 is SGHAT, CDR2 FQNNGV, per germline. The CDR3 covers 14 residues. The V gene lost 0 bases and the J gene lost 5 bases, with 7 bases spanning the gap.

The chain combines TRBV7-3 with TRBJ2-6; TRBD1 agrees at 8 bases. The ends lost 6 bases at V and 2 bases at J; junction bases unmatched: 3. Germline-derived CDR1 and CDR2 are SGHTA and FQGTGA. The CDR3 runs to 15 residues. The CDR3, as DNA: TGTGCCAGCAGTTCAGGGGGCACTGGGGCCAACGTCCTGACTTTC. This translates into CASSSGGTGANVLTF.

A few counts support this clone. V is TRBV7-2 and J is TRBJ1-5; TRBD1 might be the D (5 bases). The V end lost 5 bases, the J end lost 6 bases, and 14 bases lay between the germline ends. Germline assignment: CDR1 SGHTA and CDR2 FQGNSA. The CDR3 runs to 14 residues. The CDR3: CASSPGTLGQPQHF. Written as DNA, the CDR3 is TGTGCCAGCAGCCCCGGGACGTTAGGTCAGCCCCAGCATTTT.